The clone carrying this T cell receptor (beta chain) was seen many times. Its antigen is not identified. The sample belongs to a study of blood T cells in healthy people across ages. Study-wide findings and caveats: Roughly linearly, TCR beta diversity per million T cells fell as age increased.

Then a second PCR, running roughly 7 to 11 cycles, was carried out with a sample-barcoded 5' primer and a J-beta primer mix. In TCRdb, the 5' RACE reads were re-called with MiXCR into one record per CDR3 protein. The repertoire holds roughly 680,000 distinct CDR3 sequences, with approximately 52% as singletons. The CDR3 loop spans 15 amino acids. From germline, CDR1 is MNHEY and CDR2 SVGAGI. The V end lost 0 bases, the J end lost 7 bases, and 12 bases lay between the germline ends. The chain combines TRBV6-5 with TRBJ1-4; possible D gene TRBD1, 6 bases. The sample taken for sequencing was blood. The origin of this receptor is an elderly woman in good health. In nucleotides, the CDR3 is TGTGCCAGCAGTTACTCGACGGGGGGCGGTGAAAAACTGTTTTTT. It translates to CASSYSTGGGEKLFF.